This T cell receptor beta chain was sequenced for a study of CD8 T cells in Susac syndrome. TCR beta sequencing covered blood CD8+ and CD4+ T cells. The CD8+ and CD4+ T cells were negatively isolated, with the TEMRA cells enriched by FACS. Random hexamers were used to reverse transcribe the RNA input (roughly 0.5 to 1 ug). Amplification of TCR beta CDR3 was carried out by immunoSEQ multiplex PCR, which covered 54 Vbeta and 13 Jbeta segments. Each CDR3 protein gets one entry after TCRdb re-called the immunoSEQ multiplex PCR reads with MiXCR. The sample holds some 120,000 distinct CDR3 sequences, 85% to 95% seen once. V lost 5 bases to trimming and J lost 5 bases, with 16 bases between them. The CDR3 loop spans 14 amino acids. Germline lookup yields CDR1 SGHRS and CDR2 YFSETQ.

The sequence derives from a human donor in good health. The chain has TRBV5-1 and TRBJ2-5; D is unresolved. Sequenced sample: CD8+ T cells from PBMCs. CDR3 in amino acids: CASSSETPSETQYF. The CDR3 bases are TGCGCCAGCAGTTCGGAGACTCCCAGTGAGACCCAGTACTTC.